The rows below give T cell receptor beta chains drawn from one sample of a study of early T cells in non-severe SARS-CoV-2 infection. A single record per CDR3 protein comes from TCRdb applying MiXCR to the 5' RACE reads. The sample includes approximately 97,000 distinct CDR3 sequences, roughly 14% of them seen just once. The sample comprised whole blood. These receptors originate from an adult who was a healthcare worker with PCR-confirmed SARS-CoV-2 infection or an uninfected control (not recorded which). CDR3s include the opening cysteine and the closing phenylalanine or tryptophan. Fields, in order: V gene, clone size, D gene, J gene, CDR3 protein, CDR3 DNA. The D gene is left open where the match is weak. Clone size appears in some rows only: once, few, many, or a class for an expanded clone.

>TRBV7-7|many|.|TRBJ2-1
CASSLSATFDEQFF
TGTGCCAGCAGCTTATCGGCTACCTTCGATGAGCAGTTCTTC
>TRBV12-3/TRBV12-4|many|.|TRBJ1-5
CASSPVQGNQPQHF
TGTGCCAGCAGTCCGGTTCAGGGTAACCAGCCCCAGCATTTT
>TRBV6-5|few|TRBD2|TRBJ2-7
CASRPGTSNEQYF
TGTGCCAGCAGACCCGGGACTAGCAACGAGCAGTACTTC
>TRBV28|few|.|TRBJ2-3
CASSPPGGTDTQYF
TGTGCCAGCAGTCCCCCGGGGGGCACAGATACGCAGTATTTT
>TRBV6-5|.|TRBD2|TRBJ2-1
CASSYIAGGVNEQFF
TGTGCCAGCAGTTACATAGCGGGAGGGGTCAATGAGCAGTTCTTC
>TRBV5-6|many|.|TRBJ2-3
CASSWSGGTDTQYF
TGTGCCAGCAGCTGGTCCGGCGGCACAGATACGCAGTATTTT
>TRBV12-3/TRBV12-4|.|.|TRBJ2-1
CASSLGEHHNEQFF
TGTGCCAGCAGTTTAGGGGAGCATCATAATGAGCAGTTCTTC
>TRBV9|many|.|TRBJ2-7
CASPTGRLSGAAPDYEQYF
TGTGCCAGCCCTACGGGTCGGTTATCTGGGGCAGCGCCGGATTACGAGCAGTACTTC
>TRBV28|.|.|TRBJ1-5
CASSSTSQPQHF
TGTGCCAGCAGCTCAACTAGCCAGCCCCAGCATTTT
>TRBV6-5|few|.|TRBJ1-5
CASSQTGNQPQHF
TGTGCCAGCAGTCAGACGGGGAATCAGCCCCAGCATTTT
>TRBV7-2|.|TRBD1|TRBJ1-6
CATHRGIGSPLHF
TGTGCCACACACAGGGGAATCGGTTCACCCCTCCACTTT
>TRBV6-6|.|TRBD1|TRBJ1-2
CASSLPGGYFEDNNYGYTF
TGTGCCAGCAGTTTACCAGGGGGGTATTTTGAAGATAATAACTATGGCTACACCTTC
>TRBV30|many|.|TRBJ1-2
CAYSRREAYYGYTF
TGTGCCTACTCGCGCAGAGAGGCCTACTATGGCTACACCTTC
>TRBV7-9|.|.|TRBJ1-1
CASSSERGKEAFF
TGTGCCAGCAGCTCCGAGAGGGGAAAAGAAGCTTTCTTT
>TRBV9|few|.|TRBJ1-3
CASSVTEGMLSGNTIYF
TGTGCCAGCAGCGTAACGGAGGGTATGCTTTCTGGAAACACCATATATTTT
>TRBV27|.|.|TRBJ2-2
CASNARGRGGTGELFF
TGTGCCAGCAACGCCCGAGGGCGGGGTGGGACCGGGGAGCTGTTTTTT
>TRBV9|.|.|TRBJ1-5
CASSPSPWGNQPQHF
TGTGCCAGCAGCCCTTCCCCCTGGGGCAATCAGCCCCAGCATTTT
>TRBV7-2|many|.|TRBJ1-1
CASSLAGWGNTEAFF
TGTGCCAGCAGCTTAGCTGGGTGGGGGAACACTGAAGCTTTCTTT
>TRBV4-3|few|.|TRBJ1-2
CASSQEARGGIGYTF
TGCGCCAGCAGCCAAGAAGCCAGGGGAGGGATAGGCTACACCTTC
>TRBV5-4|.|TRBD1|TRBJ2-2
CASSLGDRVPGELFF
TGTGCCAGCAGCTTGGGGGACAGGGTGCCCGGGGAGCTGTTTTTT
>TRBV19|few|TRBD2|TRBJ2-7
CASRPAGGPYEQYF
TGTGCCAGTAGGCCAGCGGGAGGGCCCTACGAGCAGTACTTC
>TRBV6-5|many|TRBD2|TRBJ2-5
CASSRTSGRSLGETQYF
TGTGCCAGCAGTCGCACTAGCGGGAGGAGTTTGGGGGAGACCCAGTACTTC
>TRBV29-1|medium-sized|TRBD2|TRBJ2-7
CSVGVSGSYEQYF
TGCAGCGTTGGGGTGAGCGGGAGCTACGAGCAGTACTTC
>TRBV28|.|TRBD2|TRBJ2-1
CASSLNPLAGVPEQFF
TGTGCCAGCAGTTTAAACCCCTTAGCGGGAGTTCCTGAGCAGTTCTTC
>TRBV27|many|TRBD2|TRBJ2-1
CASSPDSSGSVGEQFF
TGTGCCAGCAGTCCCGACTCCAGCGGGAGCGTTGGAGAGCAGTTCTTC
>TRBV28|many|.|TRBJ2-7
CASRSLGEATYEQYF
TGTGCCAGCCGCTCCTTGGGGGAGGCAACCTACGAGCAGTACTTC
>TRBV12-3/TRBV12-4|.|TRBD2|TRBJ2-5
CASSAGGKETQYF
TGTGCCAGCTCAGCGGGAGGCAAAGAGACCCAGTACTTC
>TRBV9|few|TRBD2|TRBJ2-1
CASSVGIAGIYNEQFF
TGTGCCAGCAGCGTAGGGATAGCGGGGATATACAATGAGCAGTTCTTC
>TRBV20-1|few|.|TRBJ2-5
CSASIWGRAETQYF
TGCAGTGCTAGCATCTGGGGGCGGGCAGAGACCCAGTACTTC
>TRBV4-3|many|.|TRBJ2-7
CASSQEVGVYEQYF
TGCGCCAGCAGCCAAGAAGTTGGGGTCTACGAGCAGTACTTC
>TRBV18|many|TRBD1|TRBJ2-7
CASSRTGGYEQYF
TGTGCCAGCTCACGGACAGGGGGCTACGAGCAGTACTTC
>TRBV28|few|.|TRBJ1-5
CASSSNKRQIQPQHF
TGTGCCAGCAGTTCCAACAAGCGACAGATTCAGCCCCAGCATTTT
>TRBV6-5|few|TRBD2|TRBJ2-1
CASSYSPLAGDNEQFF
TGTGCCAGCAGTTACTCTCCGCTAGCGGGTGACAATGAGCAGTTCTTC
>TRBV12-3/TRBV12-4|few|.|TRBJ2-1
CASSLLAGRGANEQFF
TGTGCCAGCAGTTTACTGGCGGGAAGGGGAGCGAATGAGCAGTTCTTC
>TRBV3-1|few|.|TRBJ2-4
CASSQRGRGVNIQYF
TGTGCCAGCAGCCAACGCGGAAGGGGGGTAAACATTCAGTACTTC
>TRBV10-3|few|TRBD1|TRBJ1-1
CAIGETGMNTEAFF
TGTGCCATCGGGGAGACAGGGATGAACACTGAAGCTTTCTTT
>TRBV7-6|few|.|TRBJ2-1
CASSLVSRDGNEQFF
TGTGCCAGCAGCTTAGTCTCCAGGGATGGGAATGAGCAGTTCTTC
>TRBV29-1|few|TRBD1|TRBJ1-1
CSVRGTGHVGAFF
TGCAGCGTGAGGGGGACAGGTCACGTTGGAGCTTTCTTT
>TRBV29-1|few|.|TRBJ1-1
CSVGSIEAFF
TGCAGCGTGGGCTCGATTGAAGCTTTCTTT
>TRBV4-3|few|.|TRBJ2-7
CASSQVRVGDPYEQYF
TGCGCCAGCAGCCAAGTCCGGGTAGGGGATCCCTACGAGCAGTACTTC
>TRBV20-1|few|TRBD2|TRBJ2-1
CSAPRAGTGNEQFF
TGCAGTGCTCCGAGAGCGGGAACGGGGAATGAGCAGTTCTTC
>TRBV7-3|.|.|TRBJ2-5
CASSLVGGDFQETQYF
TGTGCCAGCAGCTTGGTGGGGGGAGACTTCCAAGAGACCCAGTACTTC
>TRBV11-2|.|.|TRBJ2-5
CASSRTVRKETQYF
TGTGCCAGCAGCCGCACGGTACGGAAAGAGACCCAGTACTTC
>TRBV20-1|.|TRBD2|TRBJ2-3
CSEKGLAGPSDTQYF
TGCAGTGAAAAGGGGTTAGCGGGACCCTCAGATACGCAGTATTTT
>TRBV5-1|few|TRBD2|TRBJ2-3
CASSLTGLAGTDTQYF
TGCGCCAGCAGCTTGACCGGACTAGCCGGCACAGATACGCAGTATTTT
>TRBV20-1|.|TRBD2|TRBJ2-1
CSASLSGSRSEQFF
TGCAGTGCTAGCCTTAGCGGGAGTCGGAGTGAGCAGTTCTTC
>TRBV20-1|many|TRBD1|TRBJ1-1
CSARGLQTGRSRVTEAFF
TGCAGTGCTAGAGGACTCCAGACAGGGCGCTCGAGGGTCACTGAAGCTTTCTTT
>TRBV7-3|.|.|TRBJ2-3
CASSLTGGGGADTQYF
TGTGCCAGCAGCTTAACAGGGGGTGGAGGCGCAGATACGCAGTATTTT
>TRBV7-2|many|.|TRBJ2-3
CATTWVGTDTQYF
TGTGCCACCACGTGGGTTGGCACAGATACGCAGTATTTT
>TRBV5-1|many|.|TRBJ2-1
CASSQGLIGNNEQFF
TGCGCCAGCAGCCAAGGACTAATCGGGAACAATGAGCAGTTCTTC
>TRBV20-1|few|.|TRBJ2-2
CSARSPEGAGELFF
TGCAGTGCGAGGAGCCCTGAGGGGGCCGGGGAGCTGTTTTTT